One and the same sample provided the 7 T cell receptor beta chains below, sequenced in a study of shared clonotypes between healthy human individuals. CD45RO-negative cells were positively selected for CCR7, leaving out terminally differentiated effector memory CD45RA+ cells. Assay used: immunoSEQ multiplex PCR; TCRdb lists only in-frame clones, some missing. The table records millions of clones, 85% to 95% of them present only once. Sequencing was carried out using naive CD8+ T cells sorted from blood. The receptors were gathered from a man younger than 30 in good health.

The V call is TRBV6-5, the J call TRBJ2-1; 8 bases agree with TRBD2. With V trimmed by 0 bases and J by 5 bases, 6 bases remained unmatched. This CDR3 is 16 amino acids long. CDR1 and CDR2 from the germline V gene are MNHEY and SVGAGI. Here the CDR3 reads CASSYSAGEVNNEQFF. CDR3 DNA: TGTGCCAGCAGTTACTCAGCGGGGGAGGTAAACAATGAGCAGTTCTTC.

The J gene is TRBJ2-7, the V gene TRBV5-4; D remains unclear. Germline V CDR1 and CDR2: SGHNT, YYREEE (reference sequence). The CDR3 totals 12 residues. V was cut by 5 bases and J by 1 base, with 7 bases left in between. For the CDR3, the DNA is TGTGCCAGCAGTGGACCGTCCTACGAGCAGTACTTC. It is translated as CASSGPSYEQYF.

The gene calls are TRBV4-3 and TRBJ2-3; 7 bases are a match to TRBD2. The CDR3 covers 17 residues. Trimming at V came to 0 bases and at J to 2 bases, leaving 8 bases not matched to a gene. From germline, CDR1 is LGHNA and CDR2 YSLEER. In nucleotides, the CDR3 is TGCGCCAGCAGCCAAGATTCGTATCTAGCGGACACAGATACGCAGTATTTT. Its protein is CASSQDSYLADTDTQYF.

About this clone itself: One junction end does not reproduce the germline sequence, and a read error may be involved. This chain joins TRBV7-7 and TRBJ2-2; 10 positions agree with TRBD1. The CDR3 is 19 amino acids. The germline CDR1 and CDR2 sequences are SSHAT and FNYEAQ (reference sequence). DNA of the CDR3: TGTGCTAGCAGCTTAGAAGTTGTAAGGGACAGGGGTTATGCCGGGGAGCTGTTTTTT. Translating gives CASSLEVVRDRGYAGELFF.

The sample holds one count of this clone. An end of the junction does not agree with germline; a read error may underlie this. V usage is TRBV7-7 and J usage is TRBJ1-3, with TRBD1 matching over 7 bases. Germline V gives CDR1 SSHAT, CDR2 FNYEAQ (reference sequence). The CDR3 runs 18 residues. The chain's CDR3 is CASTDRTGWLTSGNTIYF. In nucleotides, the CDR3 is TGTGCTAGCACCGATAGGACAGGCTGGCTGACTTCTGGAAACACCATATATTTT.

The CDR3 spells CASSLGLAGGRADTQYF. The CDR3 nucleotides are TGTGCCAGCAGCTTAGGACTAGCGGGGGGGCGTGCAGATACGCAGTATTTT. V usage is TRBV7-8 and J usage is TRBJ2-3; 14 bases align to TRBD2. The CDR3 loop spans 17 amino acids. With V trimmed by 1 base and J by 4 bases, 4 bases remained unmatched. Germline-derived CDR1 and CDR2 are SGHVS and FQNEAQ.

The rearrangement joins TRBV6-5 to TRBJ1-1; 10 nucleotides line up with TRBD1. The CDR3 is 14 residues long. Germline V gene sequence: CDR1 MNHEY, CDR2 SVGAGI. J was trimmed by 2 bases and V by 4 bases; bases with no gene match: 1. CDR3 bases: TGTGCCAGCAGTTGGGACAGGGGAAACACTGAAGCTTTCTTT. Amino acid sequence: CASSWDRGNTEAFF.